The 18 T cell receptor beta chains presented below share a single source sample, sequenced in a study of CD8 T cells in ankylosing spondylitis. One entry per CDR3 protein results from TCRdb running MiXCR on the 5' RACE reads. Altogether roughly 40,000 distinct CDR3 sequences are present, roughly 2.5% being singletons, with the ten largest covering 4.6%. Sequencing was carried out using blood, either unsorted or a sorted T cell fraction (not recorded which). These receptors all stem from a male donor with ankylosing spondylitis or in good health (not recorded which).

This clonotype was observed at least ten times. V is TRBV9 and J is TRBJ1-1; D gene unclear. Germline V gives CDR1 SGDLS, CDR2 YYNGEE. V was pared by 1 base and J by 4 bases, with 8 bases between. The CDR3 has 13 residues. The CDR3 DNA follows: TGTGCCAGCAGCGTACAGCGGGCCACTGAAGCTTTCTTT. This translates into CASSVQRATEAFF.

This clonotype appeared many times. The V and J genes are TRBV9 and TRBJ2-7, with 8 positions matching TRBD1. This CDR3 has 16 amino acids. Germline trimming cut 3 bases from V and 2 bases from J; bases unmatched to any gene: 10. Looked up from germline, CDR1 is SGDLS and CDR2 is YYNGEE. The CDR3 DNA reads as TGTGCCAGCAGCGCAGCGGTATCAGGGGGCACCTACGAGCAGTACTTC. Protein product: CASSAAVSGGTYEQYF.

Ten or more counts support this clonotype. The chain has TRBV9 and TRBJ2-3; D ambiguous. Germline CDR1 and CDR2: SGDLS and YYNGEE. V was shortened by 2 bases and J by 2 bases, with 3 bases between the two germline ends. The CDR3 covers 12 residues. The CDR3 region is CASSVITDTQYF. For the CDR3, the DNA is TGTGCCAGCAGCGTTATCACAGATACGCAGTATTTT.

This clonotype was observed at least ten times. The V call is TRBV9, the J call TRBJ2-7, with D hard to call. Trimming cost V 0 bases and J 2 bases, with 6 bases left between them. This CDR3 is 13 amino acids long. CDR1 SGDLS and CDR2 YYNGEE come from the germline V gene. The CDR3 loop reads CASSVDGAYEQYF. CDR3 nucleotides: TGTGCCAGCAGCGTAGATGGGGCCTACGAGCAGTACTTC. The full variable domain, with the rest looked up from reference TRBV9 and TRBJ2-7, is DSGVTQTPKHLITATGQRVTLRCSPRSGDLSVYWYQQSLDQGLQFLIQYYNGEERAKGNILERFSAQQFPDLHSELNLSSLELGDSALYFCASSVDGAYEQYFGPGTRLTVT.

This clonotype was seen many times. V is TRBV9 and J is TRBJ1-1, with a weak D call TRBD1 (6 bases). Per the germline V gene, CDR1 is SGDLS and CDR2 is YYNGEE. The CDR3 consists of 14 residues. Between the trimmed V and J ends, which lost 0 bases and 5 bases, there was a span of 11 bases. The DNA of the CDR3 is TGTGCCAGCAGCGTAGATCAGGGGAGGACTGAAGCTTTCTTT. Translated, it gives CASSVDQGRTEAFF.

This clonotype was observed at least ten times. The CDR3 protein is CASSPLEETQYF. The DNA of the CDR3 is TGTGCCAGCAGCCCCCTAGAAGAGACCCAGTACTTC. V gene TRBV9 combines with J gene TRBJ2-5; D not resolved. The CDR3 has 12 amino acids. Trimming removed 4 bases from V and 3 bases from J, with 7 bases in between. Germline assignment: CDR1 SGDLS and CDR2 YYNGEE.

This clonotype was recorded many times. V is TRBV9 and J is TRBJ2-5, with 14 bases fitting TRBD2. Germline V gene data show CDR1 as SGDLS and CDR2 as YYNGEE. The trim removed 0 bases at V and 4 bases at J, leaving 5 bases unmatched. The CDR3 consists of 17 residues. CDR3 sequence reads: CASSVGGTSGRGETQYF. As DNA, the CDR3 is TGTGCCAGCAGCGTAGGAGGGACTAGCGGGAGAGGAGAGACCCAGTACTTC.

This clonotype was seen many times. The CDR3 reads CASSPSTGAYEQYF. CDR3 sequence (DNA): TGTGCCAGCAGCCCTTCCACAGGGGCCTACGAGCAGTACTTC. The V call is TRBV9, the J call TRBJ2-7; 7 bases match TRBD1. The CDR3 has 14 amino acids. The germline V gene encodes CDR1 SGDLS and CDR2 YYNGEE. The ends lost 4 bases at V and 2 bases at J; junction bases unmatched: 6.

At least ten counts were recorded for this clonotype. The V gene is TRBV6-1, the J gene TRBJ1-3, with D possibly TRBD1 on 6 matching bases. The CDR3 sequence is 14 residues long. The V end was cut by 7 bases, the J end by 2 bases, with 12 bases between. Germline V lookup: CDR1 MNHNS, CDR2 SASEGT. CDR3 bases: TGTGCCAGCAATCTTACAGGGACTGGAAACACCATATATTTT. Translating it yields CASNLTGTGNTIYF.

This clonotype was picked up many times. The chain employs TRBV9 and TRBJ1-3; TRBD1 agrees at 7 bases. The CDR3 extends over 14 amino acids. Germline V gene data show CDR1 as SGDLS and CDR2 as YYNGEE. The trim removed 3 bases at V and 4 bases at J, leaving 4 bases unmatched. Written as DNA, the CDR3 is TGTGCCAGCAGCGCCAGACAGGGAGGAAACACCATATATTTT. It yields the protein CASSARQGGNTIYF.

This clonotype was seen ten or more times. The rearrangement links TRBV9 to TRBJ2-3, with 11 bases that match TRBD2. This CDR3 region has 16 residues. Trimming cost V 4 bases and J 8 bases; bases outside gene matches: 12. The V gene's germline CDR1 is SGDLS and CDR2 YYNGEE. CDR3 protein: CASSPNVAGGFGTQYF. For the CDR3, the DNA is TGTGCCAGCAGCCCCAATGTAGCGGGAGGGTTTGGTACGCAGTATTTT.

This clonotype came up many times. The V gene is TRBV9, the J gene TRBJ2-1, with D maybe TRBD2 (6 bases). The CDR3 spans 18 residues. The germline V gene has CDR1 SGDLS and CDR2 YYNGEE. Between the trimmed V and J ends, which lost 1 base and 2 bases, there was a span of 19 bases. The CDR3 DNA reads as TGTGCCAGCAGCGTAACAGGTAGCGGACCCCTCACCTACAATGAGCAGTTCTTC. It codes for CASSVTGSGPLTYNEQFF.

This clonotype was counted at least ten times. V is TRBV9 and J is TRBJ2-3; TRBD1 matches at 8 bases. CDR1 and CDR2 from the germline V gene are SGDLS and YYNGEE. This CDR3 spans 16 amino acids. Germline trimming cut 6 bases from V and 5 bases from J; bases unmatched to any gene: 14. Written as DNA, the CDR3 is TGTGCCAGCAACCCCAGCGGCTCAACAGGGGGAGATACGCAGTATTTT. Translated: CASNPSGSTGGDTQYF.

As to this clonotype: A read error may explain this, as a much larger clone is one base away. The V gene is TRBV9, the J gene TRBJ2-6, with 7 nucleotides matching TRBD2. Germline V CDR1 and CDR2: SGDLS, YYNGEE. The CDR3 is made up of 18 amino acids. The CDR3 loop is CASSVGIAGSSGATVLTF. The CDR3 DNA reads as TGTGCCAGCAGCGTAGGGATAGCGGGCAGCTCTGGGGCCACCGTCCTGACTTTC.

The sample holds many counts of this clonotype. This sequence joins TRBV9 and TRBJ1-5; D gene ambiguous. From germline, CDR1 is SGDLS and CDR2 YYNGEE. This CDR3 comprises 15 residues. Trimming pared 0 bases from V and 3 bases from J, leaving 10 bases between. The CDR3 region has the DNA TGTGCCAGCAGCGTAGGGGGAGGGAACAATCAGCCCCAGCATTTT. As protein: CASSVGGGNNQPQHF.

Ten or more counts support this clonotype. The chain links TRBV9 to TRBJ2-7, with 8 bases aligning to TRBD1. There are 14 residues in the CDR3. Germline V gene lookup returns CDR1 SGDLS and CDR2 YYNGEE. The trim removed 4 bases at V and 2 bases at J, leaving 5 bases unmatched. CDR3 sequence (DNA): TGTGCCAGCAGCCCCCAACAGGGGGCCTACGAGCAGTACTTC. Residues: CASSPQQGAYEQYF.

This clonotype has a count of ten or more. The chain is built from TRBV9 and TRBJ2-1; 12 bases are a match to TRBD2. The CDR3 is made up of 16 amino acids. V dropped 4 bases and J dropped 8; count of bases not matched to a gene: 10. Per the germline V gene, CDR1 is SGDLS and CDR2 is YYNGEE. The CDR3 loop reads CASSSPTSGSRDEQFF. In DNA form, the CDR3 reads TGTGCCAGCAGCTCCCCGACTAGCGGGAGTAGGGATGAGCAGTTCTTC.

This clonotype was seen at least ten times. The V gene is TRBV9, the J gene TRBJ2-2, with 7 nucleotides matching TRBD2. The V segment lost 2 bases and the J segment 4 bases; nucleotides outside the gene matches: 2. There are 14 residues in the CDR3. The germline V gene encodes CDR1 SGDLS and CDR2 YYNGEE. The CDR3 loop reads CASSVQRGTGELFF. For the CDR3, the DNA is TGTGCCAGCAGCGTCCAGCGGGGCACCGGGGAGCTGTTTTTT. The full variable domain, completed using reference TRBV9 and TRBJ2-2, is DSGVTQTPKHLITATGQRVTLRCSPRSGDLSVYWYQQSLDQGLQFLIQYYNGEERAKGNILERFSAQQFPDLHSELNLSSLELGDSALYFCASSVQRGTGELFFGEGSRLTVL.